The clone carrying this T cell receptor (beta chain) was seen more than once but under ten times. Antigen: not known. The observed sequence ends 3 residues before the CDR3 terminus, with the missing tail filled in from the germline J gene. Some clones are missing from TCRdb's copy, which holds only in-frame ones; the method was immunoSEQ multiplex PCR. The sample is made up of around 21,000 clones, none counted only once. V lost 6 bases, J lost 0 bases, and 5 bases stayed unmatched. Germline V gives CDR1 LNHDA, CDR2 SQIVND (reference sequence). This CDR3 contains 15 residues. The data belong to a study of T cell clonality in common variable immunodeficiency. Diagnosis required reduced IgG, IgA and/or IgM with specific antibody deficiency. Regarding the study as a whole: Authors noted CVID clonality's cause needs subpopulation repertoire sequencing. In common variable immunodeficiency, TCR beta chains reportedly carried fewer deletions and N-nucleotide insertions.

Sequenced: peripheral blood mononuclear cells. The TCR originated in a human donor with common variable immunodeficiency. J is TRBJ2-1 and V is TRBV19; 7 nucleotides agree with TRBD1. CDR3 sequence: CASRGDSSSYNEQFF. The part of the CDR3 DNA that was read is TGTGCCAGTAGGGGGGACAGCAGCTCCTACAATGAG.